Listed below are T cell receptor beta chains from one sample, sequenced in a study of blood T cell repertoires in COVID-19. Sequencing used immunoSEQ multiplex PCR; TCRdb keeps in-frame clones, though not all of them. The data contain 120,000 to 150,000 clones, roughly nine tenths of them singletons. The sample was peripheral blood. Receptor source: a human donor in a cohort sampled during active COVID-19. Each CDR3 is given with its conserved first and last residue. Each record gives: D gene, clone size, J gene, V gene, CDR3 protein. The D gene is left open where the match is weak. Only part of the rows carry a size: once, few, many, or a class if the clone is expanded.

>TRBD1|.|TRBJ1-5|TRBV30
CAWSAGQDQPQHF
>.|.|TRBJ1-1|TRBV5-8
CASNTFRGASMNTEAFF
>TRBD2|.|TRBJ2-5|TRBV9
CASSDRRGDQETQYF
>.|.|TRBJ1-6|TRBV11-2
CASSLDLMDWGSPLHF
>.|.|TRBJ1-4|TRBV14
CASSQDSANEKLFF
>.|.|TRBJ1-5|TRBV12-3/TRBV12-4
CASKVGNQPQHF
>.|once|TRBJ1-1|TRBV30
CAWRAGFSEAFF
>TRBD1|once|TRBJ2-1|TRBV3-1/TRBV3-2
CASSDPGQGDNEQFF
>TRBD1|.|TRBJ2-2|TRBV5-1
CASSRDRQGQGGELFF
>TRBD1|.|TRBJ2-7|TRBV27
CASSWTGTLHEQYF
>.|.|TRBJ2-2|TRBV27
CASRPTGTGELFF
>.|.|TRBJ1-2|TRBV5-4
CASSLNRAYGYTF
>.|.|TRBJ1-2|TRBV3-1/TRBV3-2
CASSQVGGNYGYTF
>.|.|TRBJ2-1|TRBV11-3
CASSTPQGVEQFF
>.|once|TRBJ1-2|TRBV7-9
CASSLENYGYTF
>TRBD1|.|TRBJ2-7|TRBV15
CATSVSGTGIYEQYF
>TRBD1|.|TRBJ1-2|TRBV5-8
CASSLIMDRGLYGYTF
>.|.|TRBJ1-2|TRBV6-5
CASTYRVTDGYTF
>.|many|TRBJ1-1|TRBV3-1/TRBV3-2
CASSLLGEGSATEAFF
>TRBD2|.|TRBJ2-3|TRBV5-4
CASTPGGRSTDTQYF
>TRBD1|.|TRBJ1-3|TRBV7-8
CASSPQTGTGNTIYF
>.|few|TRBJ1-5|TRBV10-3
CAISESSGRGNQPQHF
>TRBD1|once|TRBJ2-1|TRBV5-4
CASSSTTQGFLNEQFF
>.|.|TRBJ1-2|TRBV30
CAWGTHPGGYTF
>.|once|TRBJ1-2|TRBV12-3/TRBV12-4
CASSFAENYGYTF
>TRBD1|.|TRBJ1-6|TRBV7-9
CASTPGTGASPLHF
>.|.|TRBJ1-2|TRBV6-2/TRBV6-3
CASSTSTLGYGYTF
>.|once|TRBJ1-1|TRBV5-4
CASSPDPGRDPEAFF
>.|.|TRBJ2-5|TRBV2
CASSPGGQETQYF
>.|.|TRBJ1-4|TRBV30
CAWSELKGSTNEKLFF
>.|.|TRBJ2-4|TRBV6-5
CASSYRTPETKNIQYF
>TRBD1|once|TRBJ1-2|TRBV7-2
CASSPRTGGRYGYTF
>TRBD1|.|TRBJ2-1|TRBV19
CASRQPGQGYYEQFF
>.|.|TRBJ1-1|TRBV25-1
CASSSRGTEAFF
>.|.|TRBJ2-7|TRBV5-4
CASSYGVASTYEQYF
>TRBD1|.|TRBJ2-1|TRBV27
CASRAGQGVNEQFF
>.|.|TRBJ2-2|TRBV5-4
CASSLGNWGAGELFF
>.|few|TRBJ2-7|TRBV6-1
CASSEAEKDEQYF
>TRBD1|.|TRBJ2-5|TRBV20-1
CSASWLEGAGQETQYF
>.|.|TRBJ1-5|TRBV7-3
CASSPPPIQRSPYSNQPQHF
>.|.|TRBJ1-5|TRBV7-2
CASRLGPYSNQPQHF
>.|.|TRBJ2-1|TRBV4-2
CASSLKTGDNEQFF
>TRBD1|.|TRBJ2-1|TRBV5-8
CASSLGTGVYNEQFF
>.|.|TRBJ2-1|TRBV7-9
CASSSPWVGDNEQFF
>.|few|TRBJ1-6|TRBV20-1
CSASEGALNSPLHF
>.|.|TRBJ2-1|TRBV9
CASTISGGNEQFF
>.|.|TRBJ2-2|TRBV4-2
CASSQEGINTGELFF
>TRBD1|.|TRBJ2-5|TRBV9
CASSVTPGQGAGETQYF
>TRBD1|.|TRBJ2-7|TRBV29-1
CSAGQGAGEQYF